Listed below are T cell receptor beta chains from one sample, sequenced in a study of PD-L1 blockade in urothelial cancer. Libraries were prepared by immunoSEQ multiplex PCR; TCRdb keeps only in-frame clonotypes and omits some of them. Of about 95,000 clones listed, about nine tenths are singletons. The sequencing used PBMCs, collected around atezolizumab (anti-PD-L1) treatment. The receptors originated from a man in his 60s with urothelial cancer. Both conserved end residues are part of each CDR3. A D gene is named only where the DNA matches it firmly. Only some rows state a clone size, as once, few, many or a class for expanded clones.

v_gene,abundance,j_gene,d_gene,CDR3nt,CDR3aa
TRBV30,medium-sized,TRBJ2-1,TRBD1,TGTTCGACAGGGGGCTGGGGCGGGAGTTACAATGAGCAGTTCTTC,CSTGGWGGSYNEQFF
TRBV7-8,.,TRBJ1-5,.,TGTGCCAGCAGCTTGAGGGAACAGCCCCAGCATTTT,CASSLREQPQHF
TRBV2,.,TRBJ2-7,.,TGTGCCAGCAGTTTTCAGGGCCAACCCTACGAGCAGTACTTC,CASSFQGQPYEQYF
TRBV19,.,TRBJ1-5,.,TGTGCCAGTAGTAATGACCTCGGGGACAATCAGCCCCAGCATTTT,CASSNDLGDNQPQHF
TRBV4-3,.,TRBJ1-6,TRBD1,TGCGCCAGCAGCCAAGGACACTCCGGGACAGGGGGCTCGTATTCACCCCTCCACTTT,CASSQGHSGTGGSYSPLHF
TRBV29-1,.,TRBJ1-5,.,TGCAACACGTTGTGGCGGCGGGGGAAGACGAATCAGCCCCAGCATTTT,CNTLWRRGKTNQPQHF
TRBV5-1,.,TRBJ2-7,.,TGCGCCAGCAGCTTGGCCGAGGGCCCCACCTACGAGCAGTACTTC,CASSLAEGPTYEQYF
TRBV5-4,.,TRBJ2-7,TRBD2,TGTGCCAGCAGCTTGGCTTCGGGAGGACTTTACGAGCAGTACTTC,CASSLASGGLYEQYF
TRBV4-2,.,TRBJ2-7,.,TGTGCCAGCAGCCAAGATGCAGGCTACGAGCAGTACTTC,CASSQDAGYEQYF
TRBV18,few,TRBJ1-5,TRBD1,TGTGCCAGCTCACCGGGGACAGGGGCCGTCGGTGGGCCCCAGCATTTT,CASSPGTGAVGGPQHF
TRBV14,few,TRBJ2-7,.,TGTGCCAGCAGCCAAGGACAGACCTACGAGCAGTACTTC,CASSQGQTYEQYF
TRBV7-8,.,TRBJ2-2,.,TGTGCCAGCAGCTTACCGCTAGGGGAGCTGTTTTTT,CASSLPLGELFF
TRBV5-1,.,TRBJ2-1,.,TGCGCCAGCAGCTTGGCCGGGTCTCGGTCAGACGATGAGCAGTTCTTC,CASSLAGSRSDDEQFF
TRBV2,.,TRBJ1-1,.,TGTGCCAGCAGCAACACAGAAGACACTGAAGCTTTCTTT,CASSNTEDTEAFF